Each of the 20 T cell receptor beta chains below was sequenced from the same sample in a study of regulatory T cells in long-lasting Graves disease. TCR beta libraries were built with iRepertoire HTBI primers and Arm-PCR of CDR3 regions. TCRdb re-derived calls from the multiplex PCR reads in MiXCR, one entry per CDR3 protein. The sample holds just over 600,000 distinct CDR3 sequences, roughly 15% seen once. Time point defined: newly diagnosed GD, antithyroid drugs for less than 3 months. The TCR library used RNA extracted from PBMCs. The same specimen was also included in a second study, on T cells in Graves' hyperthyroidism and ophthalmopathy.

The sequencing used peripheral blood mononuclear cells (PBMCs), collected at new diagnosis, from a patient treated with antithyroid drugs. These receptors all stem from a woman in her 30s with Graves disease.

This clonotype was counted many times. The chain combines TRBV2 with TRBJ2-7; D gene ambiguous. CDR1 and CDR2 (germline): SNHLY, FYNNEI. CDR3 length: 16 amino acids. V was cut by 1 base and J by 4 bases, with 17 bases left in between. The CDR3 here is CASSEGGKVVRYEQYF. The CDR3 nucleotides read TGTGCCAGCAGTGAAGGTGGGAAGGTGGTGAGATACGAGCAGTACTTC.

The chain has TRBV9 and TRBJ1-2; D possibly corresponds to TRBD1 (5 bases). Germline V gene lookup returns CDR1 SGDLS and CDR2 YYNGEE. V lost 5 bases and J 7 bases, leaving 15 bases between the germline ends. This CDR3 region has 13 residues. CDR3 coding DNA: TGTGCCAGCAGTGATGATTTGGGACTTGGCTACACCTTC. Translated, it gives CASSDDLGLGYTF.

This clonotype occurred many times. CDR3 region: CASSFSGASQETQYF. The CDR3 DNA is TGTGCCAGCAGCTTTTCGGGGGCTTCTCAAGAGACCCAGTACTTC. The chain couples TRBV7-8 to TRBJ2-5; the D call may be TRBD1 or TRBD2 (6 bases each). The germline CDR1 and CDR2 sequences are SGHVS and FQNEAQ. V gave up 3 bases and J gave up 2 bases, with 13 bases separating them. This CDR3 is 15 amino acids long.

This clonotype was recorded at least ten times. The V call is TRBV6-1, the J call TRBJ1-1; weak D call: TRBD1 (5 bases). V lost 6 bases and J 3 bases, leaving 23 bases between the germline ends. CDR1 is MNHNS, CDR2 SASEGT, per germline. This CDR3 comprises 17 residues. The CDR3 spells CASSKSAGKRGDTEAFF. DNA for the CDR3: TGTGCCAGCAGCAAGTCAGCTGGGAAGAGAGGGGACACTGAAGCTTTCTTT.

A remark on this clonotype: A much larger clone lies a single base off, so this may be a read error. The chain combines TRBV28 with TRBJ1-1; D may be TRBD1 (6 bases). CDR1 and CDR2 from the germline V gene are MDHEN and SYDVKM. The CDR3 is 11 residues long. For the CDR3, the DNA is TGTGCCAGCAGCAAAAATACAGGGAAAATCTTT. Residues: CASSKNTGKIF.

Many counts were recorded for this clonotype. CDR3 residues: CANSQGALQETQYF. The CDR3 coding sequence is TGTGCCAATTCACAGGGGGCTCTCCAAGAGACCCAGTACTTC. This sequence joins TRBV2 and TRBJ2-5; 9 nucleotides line up with TRBD1. The CDR3 is 14 amino acids. V lost 10 bases, J lost 1 base, and 7 bases stayed unmatched. Germline V gives CDR1 SNHLY, CDR2 FYNNEI.

The V call is TRBV5-1, the J call TRBJ2-2; D is uncertain. The V gene's germline CDR1 is SGHRS and CDR2 YFSETQ. The CDR3 runs 17 residues. Trimming took off 4 bases at V and 2 bases at J, with 18 bases between the two ends. CDR3 DNA sequence: TGCGCCAGCAGCGCTTATACCGACTGGCAAAACACCGGGGAGCTGTTTTTT. It yields the protein CASSAYTDWQNTGELFF.

The rearrangement joins TRBV12-3 or TRBV12-4 to TRBJ1-3; D gene unclear. Between the trimmed V and J ends, which lost 7 bases and 4 bases, there was a span of 5 bases. The CDR3 covers 11 residues. DNA for the CDR3: TGTGCCAGCAACTTAGGAAACACCATATATTTT. Amino acids: CASNLGNTIYF.

This clonotype was counted at least ten times. This rearrangement joins TRBV28 to TRBJ1-5; D may be TRBD1 (5 bases). Per the germline V gene, CDR1 is MDHEN and CDR2 is SYDVKM. The CDR3 runs 12 residues. Trimming took 4 bases from V and 7 from J, leaving 8 bases between them. The CDR3 DNA is TGTGCCAGCAGTTCAGGGATCCAGCCCCAGCATTTT. Translated, it gives CASSSGIQPQHF.

This clonotype has ten or more counts. The chain has TRBV2 and TRBJ2-7, with a possible D match to TRBD1 (5 bases). With 4 bases removed from V and 6 bases from J, the gap between germline ends came to 10 bases. CDR1 is SNHLY, CDR2 FYNNEI, per germline. The CDR3 length is 12 residues. The CDR3 region is CASSVPGSEQYF. CDR3 bases: TGTGCCAGCAGTGTACCAGGGTCCGAGCAGTACTTC.

This clonotype was recorded at least ten times. This chain uses TRBV6-1 with TRBJ2-5, with D maybe TRBD1 (5 bases). Trimming took off 7 bases at V and 0 bases at J, with 15 bases between the two ends. Germline CDR1 is MNHNS and CDR2 is SASEGT. The CDR3 is made up of 15 amino acids. This chain's CDR3 is CASTPQVEYQETQYF. For the CDR3, the DNA is TGTGCCAGCACGCCACAGGTGGAGTACCAAGAGACCCAGTACTTC.

This clonotype was seen at least ten times. The genes are TRBV28 and TRBJ2-1, with a possible D match to TRBD2 (6 bases). Trimming took 3 bases from V and 5 from J, leaving 17 bases between them. CDR3 length: 16 residues. Germline V gives CDR1 MDHEN, CDR2 SYDVKM. The CDR3 sequence is CASSLWGSGLNNEQFF. In DNA form, the CDR3 reads TGTGCCAGCAGTTTGTGGGGCTCGGGACTGAACAATGAGCAGTTCTTC.

This clonotype was counted between two and nine times. In DNA form, the CDR3 reads TGCAGTGCTAGAAACTGGCGGGGAATTCAGCCCCAGCATTTT. Translating it yields CSARNWRGIQPQHF. The chain employs TRBV20-1 and TRBJ1-5; unclear D gene. Trimming pared 2 bases from V and 6 bases from J, leaving 14 bases between. This CDR3 has 14 residues. Germline V gene sequence: CDR1 DFQATT, CDR2 SNEGSKA (reference sequence).

About this clonotype itself: It may be a read error: a sequence one base away is much more abundant. The CDR3 protein is CACRPGLALGGEQFF. The CDR3 DNA is TGTGCCTGCAGACCAGGACTAGCTTTGGGTGGTGAGCAGTTCTTC. The chain has TRBV6-2 or TRBV6-3 and TRBJ2-1, with 8 bases matching TRBD2. This CDR3 comprises 15 residues. CDR1 MNHEY and CDR2 SVGEGT come from the germline V gene.

The genes are TRBV14 and TRBJ2-7; a possible D gene is TRBD2 (5 bases). The ends were cut back, 4 bases at V and 3 bases at J, with 13 bases in the middle. The CDR3 contains 14 residues. Germline CDR1 and CDR2: SGHDN and FVKESK. The CDR3 coding sequence is TGTGCCAGCAGCCCCCGGGGTGGTTTCTACGAGCAGTACTTC. It specifies CASSPRGGFYEQYF.

This clonotype showed up many times. CDR3 sequence: CASSELGQNNQPQHF. As DNA, the CDR3 is TGTGCCAGCAGTGAGTTGGGACAGAACAATCAGCCCCAGCATTTT. The J gene is TRBJ1-5, the V gene TRBV6-1; 7 bases agree with TRBD1. J lost 3 bases, V lost 3 bases, and 5 bases had no gene match. The V gene's germline CDR1 is MNHNS and CDR2 SASEGT. The CDR3 consists of 15 residues.

In its sample, this clonotype was seen many times. This sequence joins TRBV6-1 and TRBJ2-5; no reliable D call. The CDR3 consists of 14 residues. The germline V gene encodes CDR1 MNHNS and CDR2 SASEGT. With 7 bases removed from V and 5 bases from J, the gap between germline ends came to 17 bases. CDR3 loop: CASTIAPDPETQYF. The DNA of the CDR3 is TGTGCCAGCACCATAGCCCCGGACCCGGAGACCCAGTACTTC.

This clonotype was picked up many times. The V call is TRBV28, the J call TRBJ2-1; TRBD2 agrees at 8 bases. V lost 6 bases and J lost 5; bases outside the gene matches: 12. The germline V gene encodes CDR1 MDHEN and CDR2 SYDVKM. This CDR3 comprises 16 residues. The CDR3: CASSLTGGRTHNEQFF. In nucleotides, the CDR3 is TGTGCCAGCAGCCTAACTGGCGGGAGGACACACAATGAGCAGTTCTTC.

The chain combines TRBV9 with TRBJ2-3, with D perhaps TRBD2 (6 bases). The CDR3 spans 14 residues. Germline V gives CDR1 SGDLS, CDR2 YYNGEE. With 0 bases removed from V and 6 bases from J, the gap between germline ends came to 11 bases. The CDR3 sequence: CASSVGGLWDTQYF. The DNA for the CDR3 is TGTGCCAGCAGCGTAGGGGGACTCTGGGATACGCAGTATTTT.

This clonotype was seen more than once but under ten times. V usage is TRBV28 and J usage is TRBJ1-6, with 8 nucleotides matching TRBD1. The V and J ends lost 5 bases and 3 bases, in that order; junction bases with no gene match: 6. The germline gives CDR1 MDHEN, CDR2 SYDVKM. The CDR3 sequence is 16 residues long. The CDR3 region has the DNA TGTGCCAGCAGTCCCGGGACAGGACACTATAATTCACCCCTCCACTTT. Translating it yields CASSPGTGHYNSPLHF.